The 10 T cell receptor beta chains given below trace back to one sample, sequenced in a study of T-cell reconstitution after alpha-beta-depleted transplantation in children. Construction of the TCRbeta library involved unique molecular identifiers. TCRdb independently ran MiXCR on the PCR reads; one entry per CDR3 protein. The table records about 60,000 distinct CDR3 sequences, roughly 46% of them present only once. This specimen was PBMCs, mostly from graft donor cells, taken 360 days after TCRalphabeta/CD19-depleted stem cell transplant. All receptors derive from a male patient between 10 and 17 years old who had a stem cell transplant for acute lymphoblastic leukemia, so the T cells may come from the graft donor.

In its sample, this clonotype was seen a few times. The chain has TRBV5-5 and TRBJ2-2; D is ambiguous. Per the germline V gene, CDR1 is SGHKS and CDR2 is YYEKEE (reference sequence). The CDR3 extends over 16 amino acids. Trimming took off 0 bases at V and 0 bases at J, with 9 bases between the two ends. The CDR3 is CASSLEVPSNTGELFF. The CDR3 DNA follows: TGTGCCAGCAGCTTGGAAGTCCCATCGAACACCGGGGAGCTGTTTTTT.

The V gene is TRBV7-6, the J gene TRBJ2-5; D is tentatively TRBD1 or TRBD2 (7 bases each). The CDR3 sequence is 14 residues long. Germline loops: CDR1 SGHVS, CDR2 FNYEAQ. V lost 2 bases and J 4 bases, leaving 11 bases between the germline ends. The CDR3 region has the DNA TGTGCCAGCAGCTTACAGGGGGGGGCAGAGACCCAGTACTTC. It is translated as CASSLQGGAETQYF.

The chain carries TRBV7-3 and TRBJ1-1, with a weak D call TRBD1 (6 bases). Germline lookup yields CDR1 SGHTA and CDR2 FQGTGA. This CDR3 comprises 13 residues. The ends were cut back, 5 bases at V and 4 bases at J, with 11 bases in the middle. This chain's CDR3 is CASSQGGGTEAFF. In DNA, the CDR3 is TGTGCCAGCAGCCAAGGGGGGGGCACTGAAGCTTTCTTT.

The V and J genes are TRBV10-3 and TRBJ2-5, with no clear D. V was shortened by 8 bases and J by 4 bases, with 14 bases between the two germline ends. Looked up from germline, CDR1 is ENHRY and CDR2 is SYGVKD. This CDR3 has 13 amino acids. The CDR3 here is CAIRTVGGETQYF. CDR3 DNA: TGTGCCATCCGTACGGTGGGTGGAGAGACCCAGTACTTC.

This clonotype has only a few counts. V usage is TRBV12-3 or TRBV12-4 and J usage is TRBJ1-5; TRBD1 matches 7 bases. The CDR3 runs 14 residues. J gave up 4 bases and V 6 bases, and 6 bases lay outside the gene matches. The CDR3 is CASSPDRPNQPQHF. As DNA, the CDR3 is TGTGCCAGCAGCCCGGACAGGCCTAATCAGCCCCAGCATTTT.

This clonotype was recorded a few times. The chain carries TRBV6-2 or TRBV6-3 and TRBJ2-7, with a possible D match to TRBD1 (6 bases). Germline CDR1 is MNHEY and CDR2 is SVGEGT. The CDR3 has 14 amino acids. The V gene lost 6 bases and the J gene lost 3 bases, with 15 bases spanning the gap. The DNA for the CDR3 is TGTGCCAGCAGACTTCAGGGGCGTCGCTACGAGCAGTACTTC. As protein: CASRLQGRRYEQYF.

The chain recombines TRBV7-9 with TRBJ1-2; D unresolved. Per germline, CDR1 SEHNR and CDR2 FQNEAQ (reference sequence). Trimming took 0 bases from V and 1 from J, leaving 6 bases between them. The CDR3 totals 14 residues. The CDR3 coding sequence is TGTGCCAGCAGCTTAGCATCGAGTAACTATGGCTACACCTTC. The encoded protein is CASSLASSNYGYTF.

This clonotype has only a few counts. This chain connects TRBV24-1 to TRBJ2-1; 10 bases line up with TRBD2. The CDR3 spans 16 residues. Germline CDR1 reads KGHDR; CDR2 reads SFDVKD. V lost 4 bases to trimming and J lost 6 bases; unmatched junction nucleotides: 8. The CDR3 DNA follows: TGTGCCACCAGTGAAGCTAGCGGGAGTGCCCTCAATGAGCAGTTCTTC. This gives the protein CATSEASGSALNEQFF.

J is TRBJ2-1 and V is TRBV9, with a tentative D call TRBD2 (7 bases). The V end lost 0 bases, the J end lost 7 bases, and 17 bases lay between the germline ends. The germline V gene encodes CDR1 SGDLS and CDR2 YYNGEE. The CDR3 spans 16 residues. The CDR3 DNA sequence: TGTGCCAGCAGCGTAGGGGGGCGGGGGAGGATTAATGAGCAGTTCTTC. Translating gives CASSVGGRGRINEQFF.

The rearrangement links TRBV7-8 to TRBJ2-1; TRBD2 matches at 8 bases. The J segment lost 0 bases and the V segment lost 6 bases, leaving 4 bases of the junction unmatched. The CDR3 is 15 residues long. The germline V gene encodes CDR1 SGHVS and CDR2 FQNEAQ. The CDR3 loop reads CASSSGTSSYNEQFF. CDR3 in DNA: TGTGCCAGCAGTTCCGGGACTAGCTCCTACAATGAGCAGTTCTTC.